This record concerns one T cell receptor (beta chain) sequence. The sample belongs to a study of blood T cell repertoires in COVID-19. Study context: Samples came from the United States, Italy and Spain, spanning acute and convalescent COVID-19. The cDNA or gDNA used as material had been derived from T cells, B-cell-depleted T cells, or PBMCs.

The CDR3 is 10 residues long. Germline V CDR1 and CDR2: DFQATT, SNEGSKA (reference sequence). The V and J ends lost 6 bases and 4 bases respectively, with 4 bases between them. In the study's own analysis: The assay estimated nucleated cells by amplifying reference gene primers. The protocol was immunoSEQ multiplex PCR, while the TCRdb copy is restricted to in-frame clones and leaves out a portion. That table supplies the V and J calls and clone size; D and trimming were determined from the DNA. This table holds about 410,000 clones, approximately 90% found once. Sample: peripheral blood. The TCR sequence derives from a woman in her 30s with active or convalescent COVID-19. The genes are TRBV20-1 and TRBJ1-5; D not resolved. Here the CDR3 reads CSALNQPQHF. Written as DNA, the CDR3 is TGCAGTGCCCTAAATCAGCCCCAGCATTTT.